The 17 T cell receptor beta chains listed next were all sequenced from one sample in a study of lymphopenia after photon versus proton radiotherapy. Produced via immunoSEQ multiplex PCR; TCRdb's table is partial and in-frame only. The sample includes approximately 80,000 clones, about 83% of them seen just once. Source: peripheral blood, taken from a patient treated with proton-based radiotherapy. These receptors all come from a man between 60 and 75 years old with pancreatic cancer.

In this sample, this clone turned up a few times. The chain recombines TRBV29-1 with TRBJ2-5; D is possibly TRBD1 (6 bases). The CDR3 totals 13 residues. Germline lookup yields CDR1 SQVTM and CDR2 ANQGSEA. V shed 2 bases and J shed 1 base, with 8 bases lying between them. The CDR3 bases are TGCAGCGTTGAAAAGGACAGCCAAGAGACCCAGTACTTC. It yields the protein CSVEKDSQETQYF.

The chain employs TRBV21-1 and TRBJ2-7; the table names TRBD1, a call not compared with the DNA. TRBV21-1 is an annotated pseudogene. The CDR3 spans 14 residues. CDR3 residues: CASSAWTGCYEQYF. For the CDR3, the DNA is TGTGCCAGCAGCGCTTGGACAGGGTGCTACGAGCAGTACTTC.

CDR3 sequence (DNA): TGTGCCAGCAGCTTTTCGTTAGAAAATTACGGCGAGCAGTACTTC. Its translation: CASSFSLENYGEQYF. V gene TRBV5-6 combines with J gene TRBJ2-7, with D unresolved. V lost 2 bases, J lost 6 bases, and 18 bases lay in between. Germline V gene data show CDR1 as SGHDT and CDR2 as YYEEEE. CDR3 length: 15 amino acids.

The rearrangement uses TRBV6-6 and TRBJ2-1; tentative D call: TRBD1 (6 bases). Germline values: CDR1 MNHNY, CDR2 SVGAGI (reference sequence). The CDR3 is 15 residues long. V was trimmed by 5 bases and J by 2 bases, leaving 13 bases between them. The CDR3 spells CASSQTGFPYNEQFF. CDR3 in DNA: TGTGCCAGCAGTCAGACAGGTTTTCCCTACAATGAGCAGTTCTTC.

This chain connects TRBV6-5 to TRBJ2-3, with TRBD1 matching over 7 bases. V gave up 2 bases and J gave up 5 bases; unmatched junction bases: 4. Germline CDR1 MNHEY, CDR2 SVGAGI. The CDR3 contains 14 residues. CDR3 in amino acids: CASSYGGQIDTQYF. In nucleotides, the CDR3 is TGTGCCAGCAGTTACGGGGGACAGATAGATACGCAGTATTTT.

V is TRBV19 and J is TRBJ2-2, with 12 nucleotides matching TRBD2. V shed 7 bases, J shed 5 bases, and the junction held 8 bases outside the gene matches. CDR3 length: 16 residues. The germline CDR1 and CDR2 sequences are LNHDA and SQIVND (reference sequence). CDR3 protein: CASKASGRVGTGELFF. In DNA form, the CDR3 reads TGTGCCAGTAAAGCTAGCGGGAGGGTCGGGACCGGGGAGCTGTTTTTT.

This clone was observed a few times. This sequence joins TRBV7-2 and TRBJ1-5; D gene ambiguous. The CDR3 has 15 amino acids. V was trimmed by 4 bases and J by 3 bases, leaving 13 bases between them. Germline V gene sequence: CDR1 SGHTA, CDR2 FQGNSA. In nucleotides, the CDR3 is TGTGCCAGCAGCTCATCCGGACGGCCCAATCAGCCCCAGCATTTT. Translation gives CASSSSGRPNQPQHF.

This chain links TRBV7-3 with TRBJ1-2; weak D call: TRBD1 (5 bases). Trimming removed 3 bases from V and 2 bases from J, with 7 bases in between. The CDR3 is 13 amino acids. Germline V CDR1 and CDR2: SGHTA, FQGTGA. CDR3 protein: CASSFDRNYGYTF. DNA for the CDR3: TGTGCCAGCAGCTTCGACAGAAACTATGGCTACACCTTC.

V and J are TRBV11-3 and TRBJ2-7; D not certain. Germline V gene sequence: CDR1 SGHNT, CDR2 YENEEA. V was pared by 5 bases and J by 0 bases, with 8 bases between. This CDR3 comprises 13 residues. Here the CDR3 DNA reads TGTGCCAGCAGCCTAGGCGGCTCCTACGAGCAGTACTTC. Translating it yields CASSLGGSYEQYF.

The chain recombines TRBV5-6 with TRBJ1-2, with a tentative D call TRBD1 (6 bases). The CDR3 spans 14 residues. Germline V gene lookup returns CDR1 SGHDT and CDR2 YYEEEE. V lost 0 bases and J lost 4, with 10 bases in between. The DNA of the CDR3 is TGTGCCAGCAGCTTGGCAGGGGTAGTCTATGGCTACACCTTC. Its translation is CASSLAGVVYGYTF.

This clone was counted once. The CDR3 sequence: CASSQERRKFF. In DNA form, the CDR3 reads TGCGCCAGCAGCCAAGAGAGGCGTAAGTTCTTC. The chain uses TRBV4-1 and TRBJ2-1; no firm D call. Germline V gives CDR1 MGHRA, CDR2 YSYEKL. The CDR3 spans 11 residues. V dropped 0 bases and J dropped 14 bases, with 8 bases sitting between them.

The J gene is TRBJ1-1, the V gene TRBV6-1; no firm D call. Germline CDR1 reads MNHNS; CDR2 reads SASEGT. This CDR3 is 12 amino acids long. Trimming cost V 5 bases and J 5 bases, with 9 bases left between them. This chain's CDR3 is CASSKGWTEAFF. The CDR3 nucleotides are TGTGCCAGCAGTAAAGGGTGGACTGAAGCTTTCTTT.

The chain couples TRBV5-1 to TRBJ1-2; a weak D match, TRBD1 (5 bases). The V gene's germline CDR1 is SGHRS and CDR2 YFSETQ. V shed 0 bases and J shed 4 bases, with 16 bases lying between them. The CDR3 loop spans 16 amino acids. For the CDR3, the DNA is TGCGCCAGCAGCTTGGTAACCGGGGGGTCCCTCTATGGCTACACCTTC. This gives the protein CASSLVTGGSLYGYTF.

V gene TRBV11-2 combines with J gene TRBJ1-4; D not resolved. Trimming removed 2 bases at V and 0 bases at J, with 10 bases between. The CDR3 loop spans 16 amino acids. CDR1 and CDR2 from the germline V gene are SGHAT and FQNNGV. The chain's CDR3 is CASSLTRIATNEKLFF. CDR3 coding DNA: TGTGCCAGCAGCTTAACCCGAATTGCAACTAATGAAAAACTGTTTTTT. Full variable domain (outside the CDR3, taken from reference TRBV11-2 and TRBJ1-4): EAGVAQSPRYKIIEKRQSVAFWCNPISGHATLYWYQQILGQGPKLLIQFQNNGVVDDSQLPKDRFSAERLKGVDSTLKIQPAKLEDSAVYLCASSLTRIATNEKLFFGSGTQLSVL.

J is TRBJ2-3 and V is TRBV2, with D possibly being TRBD1 (5 bases). V was clipped by 8 bases and J by 0 bases, with 24 bases between them. Germline CDR1 and CDR2: SNHLY and FYNNEI. This CDR3 has 18 residues. CDR3 loop: CASALGGRVSRSTDTQYF. CDR3 DNA sequence: TGTGCCAGCGCCTTAGGCGGCAGGGTGTCCCGTAGCACAGATACGCAGTATTTT.

V gene TRBV5-3 combines with J gene TRBJ1-4; D ambiguous. TRBV5-3 qualifies as an ORF whose function is uncertain. The CDR3 extends over 16 amino acids. Trimming pared 1 base from V and 6 bases from J, leaving 16 bases between. The CDR3 DNA follows: TGTGCCAGAAGCTTGCACCGACGTCGTGGGGATGAAAAACTGTTTTTT. As protein: CARSLHRRRGDEKLFF.

V is TRBV9 and J is TRBJ1-2, with 9 bases fitting TRBD1. The ends lost 0 bases at V and 3 bases at J; junction bases unmatched: 12. The CDR3 is 18 amino acids. CDR1 is SGDLS and CDR2 is YYNGEE in the germline V gene. CDR3 protein: CASSVATGGASGYYGYTF. The CDR3 coding sequence is TGTGCCAGCAGCGTAGCCACAGGGGGCGCATCAGGTTACTATGGCTACACCTTC.